Sequencing of this T cell receptor (beta chain) was carried out in a study of T-cell memory formation after mild COVID-19 (dated by TCRdb to the early 2020s). Study-wide context: Most TCR sequence clusters were specific to one of the two donors. In a couple of donors, T-cell clones that expanded and contracted after mild COVID-19 were tracked by sequencing TCRalpha and TCRbeta repertoires over time. The cohort comprised two young, previously healthy adult volunteers, one female and one male. The study at large found these results: Whether the second-wave clones peaking on day 37 were SARS-CoV-2 specific was not confirmed. Contracting CD4+ clones were found mainly in CM and EM memory subsets, while CD8+ clones were enriched in EMRA. The study covered only a couple of mild cases, and larger cohorts including severe cases with pre-infection samples were considered necessary. Some responding clones were detected in pre-infection memory, which suggested that pre-existing cross-reactive memory T cells had joined the SARS-CoV-2 response. Balanced CD4/CD8 phenotypes were observed for clones contracting from day 15 to 85, whereas a bias towards CD4+ was observed for a second wave of clones expanding from day 15 to 37.

Instrument used: Illumina NovaSeq 6000. TCRalpha and TCRbeta cDNA libraries were constructed by 5'RACE with constant-segment primers, with sample barcodes and unique molecular identifiers being introduced. RNA was extracted from every sample with Trizol reagent. The libraries were amplified in two PCR steps, and the second step added a second sample barcode and Illumina TruSeq adapters. The libraries were sequenced on an Illumina NovaSeq using 2 x 150 bp paired-end reads. The authors' analysis ran thus. Demultiplexing of reads and collapsing into UMI-guided consensus sequences were performed with migec v1.2.7. With mixcr v2.1.11, UMI consensuses were aligned to TRA and TRB V and J templates and assembled into clonotypes. Clonotypes were classified as expanded or contracted when called significant by both edgeR and NoisET, with noise models trained on biological replicates. edgeR calls used a false discovery rate-adjusted p below 0.01 and a log2 fold-change threshold of 1. As an exploratory analysis of dynamics, max-normalized trajectories of the 1000 most abundant clonotypes were examined by PCA with hierarchical clustering. The CD4 or CD8 phenotype of responding clones was assigned using the separately sequenced CD4+ and CD8+ repertoires. The public reads were reprocessed in TCRdb via fastp at Q25 and MiXCR, keeping in-frame beta chains. Records with the same CDR3 protein are collapsed into one entry carrying the most frequent genes and DNA. The V and J calls were determined by TCRdb, not by the authors. Recorded for this sample are about 400,000 distinct CDR3 sequences; approximately 15% of them occurred a single time. The ten largest clones take up 22% of the sample.

The table lists this clonotype with a few counts. Its antigen is currently not known. Base qualities are missing; no much larger clone stands one base away. Ficoll-Paque density gradient centrifugation was used to isolate PBMCs. The CDR3 goes from the cysteine to the phenylalanine over 15 residues. Only the CDR3 region is kept as DNA, spanning 45 bases read in frame from base 1. CDR1 and CDR2 (SGHTA, FQGTGA) derive from the germline V gene. Trimming takes 2 bases from V and 5 bases from J, and the germline ends sit 14 bases apart. Sequenced: PBMCs or a T cell subset sorted from them (not recorded which). Here the chain combines TRBV7-3 and TRBJ2-3, with the D gene tentatively TRBD1 or TRBD2, based on 5 matching bases in each. The clonotype was recovered from a man between 18 and 35 years old who had mild COVID-19 (a few samples of this study predate the infection). The sample titles of this study are shuffled in the database, so cell type and time point are left out; the donor was told from shared clones. The DNA sequence is as follows: TGTGCCAGCAGCTTACAAGGGGCGCGGGTAGATACGCAGTATTTT. Its protein product is CASSLQGARVDTQYF.